The 5 T cell receptor beta chains presented below share a single source sample, sequenced in a study of blood T cell repertoires in COVID-19. Method: immunoSEQ multiplex PCR; TCRdb's copy keeps in-frame clones and lacks some. The sample shows some 300,000 clones, roughly 90% of them seen only once. The material sequenced was PBMCs or T cells enriched from blood (not recorded which). These receptors were taken from a woman in her thirties who had been exposed to COVID-19.

The table lists this clone with a count of one. The gene calls are TRBV30 and TRBJ1-3; D remains unclear. Germline V lookup: CDR1 GTSNPN, CDR2 SVGIG (reference sequence). The CDR3 length is 13 residues. The ends were cut back, 2 bases at V and 1 base at J, with 6 bases in the middle. CDR3 nucleotides: TGTGCCTGGAGTAGGAGTTCTGGAAACACCATATATTTT. Amino acids: CAWSRSSGNTIYF.

This chain connects TRBV5-5 to TRBJ2-7; D is unclear. The CDR3 is 14 amino acids. V lost 2 bases and J lost 0, with 9 bases in between. CDR1 is SGHKS and CDR2 is YYEKEE in the germline V gene (reference sequence). CDR3 DNA: TGTGCCAGCAGCTTTACGGTGAACTCCTACGAGCAGTACTTC. Protein: CASSFTVNSYEQYF.

This chain connects TRBV5-4 to TRBJ2-2, with TRBD1 matching 8 bases. With V trimmed by 5 bases and J by 3 bases, 9 bases remained unmatched. This CDR3 contains 16 residues. Germline V CDR1 and CDR2: SGHNT, YYREEE (reference sequence). The CDR3 is CASSRSGQVDTGELFF. In DNA form, the CDR3 reads TGTGCCAGCAGTCGGTCGGGACAGGTCGACACCGGGGAGCTGTTTTTT.

V is TRBV3-1 (or the pseudogene TRBV3-2) and J is TRBJ2-5; 9 bases fit TRBD1. CDR3 size: 15 residues. V shed 0 bases and J 2 bases; nucleotides not matched to a gene: 1. Germline-derived CDR1 and CDR2 are LGHDT and YNNKEL (reference sequence). The CDR3 reads CASSQDDRGQETQYF. The DNA for the CDR3 is TGTGCCAGCAGCCAAGATGACAGGGGGCAAGAGACCCAGTACTTC.

This chain uses TRBV4-2 with TRBJ2-1, with D possibly TRBD2 on 5 matching bases. The CDR3 is 14 residues long. Germline CDR1 reads LGHNA; CDR2 reads YNFKEQ. V was pared by 8 bases and J by 0 bases, with 11 bases between. For the CDR3, the DNA is TGTGCCAGCGGCGGGCGGTCCTCCTACAATGAGCAGTTCTTC. Translation gives CASGGRSSYNEQFF.